These T cell receptor beta chains were read from a single sample in a study of blood T cell repertoires in COVID-19. The table came from immunoSEQ multiplex PCR; TCRdb's copy has only in-frame clones and leaves some out. The data show about 100,000 clones, with 82% seen just once and around 4.8% held by the top ten. The sample comprised peripheral blood. Source of these receptors: a man aged 55 to 70 with acute or convalescent COVID-19. Each CDR3 is given without its conserved first and last residue.

V	CDR3
TRBV6-2/TRBV6-3	ASSYAFLAGGPYNEQF
TRBV7-2	ASSPRLAGAEQF
TRBV27	ASSLSPTGYGQPQH
TRBV18	ASSPGGVRAGTDTQY
TRBV3-1/TRBV3-2	ASSPLVRSPGELF
TRBV19	ASSRATLGNTIY
TRBV18	ASSPDRGGTEAF
TRBV7-9	ASSMTGGASDTQY
TRBV10-3	AISDRQETQY
TRBV11-1	ASSLGDRDTDTQY
TRBV7-8	ASSYSGSGTDTQY
TRBV4-1	ASSPPFIGDRVYNEQF
TRBV7-2	ASRIGDSYNEQF
TRBV30	AWSDLRENPYEQY
TRBV7-2	ASSLEGTGVRPQH
TRBV11-2	ASSLEWGQGTEAF
TRBV20-1	SAAGGYEQF
TRBV7-3	ASSLFSGSNSGELF
TRBV7-2	ASSLGGRLRETQY
TRBV7-2	ASSPNIGGNTIY
TRBV5-1	ASSWRRGGFTDTQY
TRBV3-1/TRBV3-2	ASSSRTGDYEQY
TRBV4-1	ASSQDVAVVAEAF
TRBV11-2	ASSLSSGAKY
TRBV2	ASSEDRGLH
TRBV5-6	ASSLRQDQETQY
TRBV4-1	ASSRGGLVLSGNTIY
TRBV10-3	AITRLAGGYEQY